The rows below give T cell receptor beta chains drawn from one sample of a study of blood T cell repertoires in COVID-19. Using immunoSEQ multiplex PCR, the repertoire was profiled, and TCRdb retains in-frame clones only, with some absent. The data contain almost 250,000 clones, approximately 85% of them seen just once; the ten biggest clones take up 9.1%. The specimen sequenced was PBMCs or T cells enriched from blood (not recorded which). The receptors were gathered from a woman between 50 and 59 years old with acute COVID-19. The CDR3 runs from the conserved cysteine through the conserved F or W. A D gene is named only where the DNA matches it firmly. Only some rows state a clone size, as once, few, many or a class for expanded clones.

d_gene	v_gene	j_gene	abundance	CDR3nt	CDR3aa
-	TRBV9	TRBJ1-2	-	TGTGCCAGCAGCGTTTCGGGGGTTGGGTATGGCTACACCTTC	CASSVSGVGYGYTF
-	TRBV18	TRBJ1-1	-	TGTGCCAGCTCACTGGTTGGAGGGAACACTGAAGCTTTCTTT	CASSLVGGNTEAFF
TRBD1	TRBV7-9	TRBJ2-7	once	TGTGCCAGCAGCTTAGCGAGGGGGCGAGGATCCTACGAGCAGTACTTC	CASSLARGRGSYEQYF
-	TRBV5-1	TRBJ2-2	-	TGCGCCAGCAGCTGGGACTTATCGAGACCCGGGGAGCTGTTTTTT	CASSWDLSRPGELFF
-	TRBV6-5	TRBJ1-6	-	TGTGCCAGCAGTTACGACAGCGTATCACCCCTCCACTTT	CASSYDSVSPLHF
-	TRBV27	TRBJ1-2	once	TGTGCCAGCAGCGAGGTTCCTAACTATGGCTACACCTTC	CASSEVPNYGYTF
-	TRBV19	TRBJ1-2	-	TGTGCCAATCAAAGGCGGGGCTACACCTTC	CANQRRGYTF
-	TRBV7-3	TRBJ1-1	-	TGTGCCAGCAGCGCCTCGGTGAACACTGAAGCTTTCTTT	CASSASVNTEAFF
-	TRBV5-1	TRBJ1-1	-	TGCGCCAGCAGCTTTATGGGAGCTAAGAACACTGAAGCTTTCTTT	CASSFMGAKNTEAFF
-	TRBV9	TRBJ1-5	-	TGTGCCAGCAGCGTAGGAGACAACCAGCCCCAGCATTTT	CASSVGDNQPQHF
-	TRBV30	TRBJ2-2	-	TGTGCCTGGAGTTTCACAGATACCGGGGAGCTGTTTTTT	CAWSFTDTGELFF
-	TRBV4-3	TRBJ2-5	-	TGCGCCAGCAGCCAAGGATCGGCAGGGGCCGGGGAGACCCAGTACTTC	CASSQGSAGAGETQYF
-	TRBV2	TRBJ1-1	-	TGTGCCAGCAGTCCACGAGGAGGAGCTTTCTTT	CASSPRGGAFF
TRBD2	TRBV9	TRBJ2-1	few	TGTGCCAGCAGCGTAAACGGACTAGCGGGATATGAGCAGTTCTTC	CASSVNGLAGYEQFF
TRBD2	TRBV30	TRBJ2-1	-	TGTGCCTGCCCTAGCGGGGGGGCCTACAATGAGCAGTTCTTC	CACPSGGAYNEQFF
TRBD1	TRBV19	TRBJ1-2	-	TGTGCCAGTAGTACGGGACAGCGATATGGCTACACCTTC	CASSTGQRYGYTF
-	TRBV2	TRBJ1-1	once	TGTGCCAGCAGTGCTTGGGGAGGGAACACTGAAGCTTTCTTT	CASSAWGGNTEAFF